Listed below are T cell receptor beta chains from one sample, sequenced in a study of blood T cell repertoires in COVID-19. Measured with immunoSEQ multiplex PCR; TCRdb has only the in-frame clones, and not every one. This table holds 200,000 to 300,000 clones, about 89% found once. The specimen sequenced was PBMCs or T cells enriched from blood (not recorded which). These TCRs come from a woman under 30 who had recovered from COVID-19. The CDR3 runs from the conserved cysteine through the conserved F or W. The D gene is left open where the match is weak. Clone size is shown for a subset of rows, as once, few, many or a class of expanded clone.

v_gene: TRBV7-3
d_gene: TRBD2
j_gene: TRBJ2-1
abundance: -
CDR3nt: TGTGCCAGCAGCGGACAAGGACTAGCCAATACCTACAATGAGCAGTTCTTC
CDR3aa: CASSGQGLANTYNEQFF

v_gene: TRBV5-4
d_gene: -
j_gene: TRBJ1-5
abundance: once
CDR3nt: TGTGCCAGCAGCCTGGACAGTTATCAGCCCCAGCATTTT
CDR3aa: CASSLDSYQPQHF

v_gene: TRBV21-1
d_gene: -
j_gene: TRBJ2-1
abundance: -
CDR3nt: TGTGCCAGCAGCACCACAGGGGAAAGAAGCTCCTACAATGAGCAGTTCTTC
CDR3aa: CASSTTGERSSYNEQFF

v_gene: TRBV3-1/TRBV3-2
d_gene: TRBD2
j_gene: TRBJ2-3
abundance: few
CDR3nt: TGTGCCAGCAGCCGGCGGGTTAGCGGGGCGCCAGATACGCAGTATTTT
CDR3aa: CASSRRVSGAPDTQYF

v_gene: TRBV10-1
d_gene: -
j_gene: TRBJ1-1
abundance: -
CDR3nt: TGCGCCAGCAAGGGACAGAACACTGAAGCTTTCTTT
CDR3aa: CASKGQNTEAFF

v_gene: TRBV7-9
d_gene: TRBD2
j_gene: TRBJ2-5
abundance: -
CDR3nt: TGTGCCAGCAGTCGCAGCGGGAGGGTAGAGACCCAGTACTTC
CDR3aa: CASSRSGRVETQYF

v_gene: TRBV27
d_gene: -
j_gene: TRBJ1-2
abundance: -
CDR3nt: TGTGCCAGCAGTTTATCATTCAGGCCACCCTATGGCTACACCTTC
CDR3aa: CASSLSFRPPYGYTF

v_gene: TRBV19
d_gene: TRBD2
j_gene: TRBJ2-2
abundance: -
CDR3nt: TGTGCCAGTAGGGGGGACTACGGGATCGGGGAGCTGTTTTTT
CDR3aa: CASRGDYGIGELFF

v_gene: TRBV19
d_gene: TRBD2
j_gene: TRBJ2-5
abundance: -
CDR3nt: TGTGCCAGTAGTATTGGAGGACTAGCGGGGCCTGAGACCCAGTACTTC
CDR3aa: CASSIGGLAGPETQYF

v_gene: TRBV5-6
d_gene: TRBD1
j_gene: TRBJ1-4
abundance: -
CDR3nt: TGTGCCAGCAGCTTACTGGGACAGGGTCATGAAAAACTGTTTTTT
CDR3aa: CASSLLGQGHEKLFF

v_gene: TRBV11-2
d_gene: -
j_gene: TRBJ1-6
abundance: -
CDR3nt: TGTGCCAGCAGCTTTCGCGGTACCTATAATTCACCCCTCCACTTT
CDR3aa: CASSFRGTYNSPLHF

v_gene: TRBV6-5
d_gene: TRBD1
j_gene: TRBJ1-1
abundance: -
CDR3nt: TGTGCCAGCGGGACAGGGAACACTGAAGCTTTCTTT
CDR3aa: CASGTGNTEAFF

v_gene: TRBV30
d_gene: -
j_gene: TRBJ2-3
abundance: -
CDR3nt: TGTGCCTGGAGCAAAGGAGGTACGCAGTATTTT
CDR3aa: CAWSKGGTQYF

v_gene: TRBV27
d_gene: TRBD2
j_gene: TRBJ2-2
abundance: -
CDR3nt: TGTGCCAGCAGCCCCCGGGGGGGGCAGCCCGGGGAGCTGTTTTTT
CDR3aa: CASSPRGGQPGELFF

v_gene: TRBV5-8
d_gene: -
j_gene: TRBJ1-1
abundance: few
CDR3nt: TGTGCCAGCAGCCACGACAATGAAGCTTTCTTT
CDR3aa: CASSHDNEAFF

v_gene: TRBV6-5
d_gene: -
j_gene: TRBJ1-5
abundance: once
CDR3nt: TGTGCCAGCAGTTACTCCCAGGGTTATCAGCCCCAGCATTTT
CDR3aa: CASSYSQGYQPQHF

v_gene: TRBV7-9
d_gene: TRBD2
j_gene: TRBJ2-1
abundance: -
CDR3nt: TGTGCCAGCAGCCACTTGACGGGAGGGGCCAATGAGCAGTTCTTC
CDR3aa: CASSHLTGGANEQFF

v_gene: TRBV6-9
d_gene: -
j_gene: TRBJ2-5
abundance: -
CDR3nt: TGTGCCAGCAGTTGTCCCCCGAGGCAAGAGACCCAGTACTTC
CDR3aa: CASSCPPRQETQYF

v_gene: TRBV18
d_gene: TRBD1
j_gene: TRBJ2-3
abundance: -
CDR3nt: TGTGCCAGCTCACCACGAGGGGGCAACACAGATACGCAGTATTTT
CDR3aa: CASSPRGGNTDTQYF

v_gene: TRBV7-3
d_gene: TRBD2
j_gene: TRBJ2-1
abundance: -
CDR3nt: TGTGCCAGCAGTTCTCTAGCGGGAGCCTACAATGAGCAGTTCTTC
CDR3aa: CASSSLAGAYNEQFF

v_gene: TRBV15
d_gene: TRBD2
j_gene: TRBJ2-3
abundance: -
CDR3nt: TGTGCCACCAGCAGGCCGGGACTAGACACAGATACGCAGTATTTT
CDR3aa: CATSRPGLDTDTQYF

v_gene: TRBV30
d_gene: -
j_gene: TRBJ1-2
abundance: -
CDR3nt: TGTGCCTGGGCGGGACTCCAACCCTCCGGCTATGGCTACACCTTC
CDR3aa: CAWAGLQPSGYGYTF

v_gene: TRBV4-3
d_gene: -
j_gene: TRBJ1-3
abundance: -
CDR3nt: TGCGCCAGCAGCCAAGAGTTACCAGGGGAGAGCTCTGGAAACACCATATATTTT
CDR3aa: CASSQELPGESSGNTIYF

v_gene: TRBV10-3
d_gene: TRBD2
j_gene: TRBJ2-1
abundance: once
CDR3nt: TGTGCCATCAGTGAGTATCCGGGGGGGCCGTATGAGCAGTTCTTC
CDR3aa: CAISEYPGGPYEQFF

v_gene: TRBV5-4
d_gene: TRBD1
j_gene: TRBJ1-2
abundance: -
CDR3nt: TGTGCCAGCAGCTTGTTTGGGACAGGACCCCTTACCACCTTC
CDR3aa: CASSLFGTGPLTTF

v_gene: TRBV5-8
d_gene: -
j_gene: TRBJ2-2
abundance: -
CDR3nt: TGTGCCAGCAGCGCCTGGACACATGCTAACACCGGGGAGCTGTTTTTT
CDR3aa: CASSAWTHANTGELFF

v_gene: TRBV14
d_gene: TRBD2
j_gene: TRBJ2-1
abundance: once
CDR3nt: TGTGCCAGCAGCCAGTGGACTAGCGATGAGCAGTTCTTC
CDR3aa: CASSQWTSDEQFF

v_gene: TRBV4-2
d_gene: -
j_gene: TRBJ1-4
abundance: -
CDR3nt: TGTGCCAGCAGCCAGGCTACCGCGGTGGTCGGAAAACTGTTTTTT
CDR3aa: CASSQATAVVGKLFF

v_gene: TRBV27
d_gene: -
j_gene: TRBJ1-1
abundance: -
CDR3nt: TGTGCCAGCAGTTCCCTAACGGTGAACACTGAAGCTTTCTTT
CDR3aa: CASSSLTVNTEAFF

v_gene: TRBV6-5
d_gene: -
j_gene: TRBJ2-5
abundance: -
CDR3nt: TGTGCCAGCAGTCCTAGGGGTGGTGAGACCCAGTACTTC
CDR3aa: CASSPRGGETQYF

v_gene: TRBV4-1
d_gene: TRBD2
j_gene: TRBJ2-1
abundance: -
CDR3nt: TGCGCCAGCAGCCAAGTCGGCGGGGGGGCCGGGGATGAGCAGTTCTTC
CDR3aa: CASSQVGGGAGDEQFF

v_gene: TRBV5-1
d_gene: TRBD1
j_gene: TRBJ1-1
abundance: -
CDR3nt: TGCGCCAGCAGCATAGGGGGCGGCACTGAAGCTTTCTTT
CDR3aa: CASSIGGGTEAFF

v_gene: TRBV7-2
d_gene: TRBD1
j_gene: TRBJ1-1
abundance: -
CDR3nt: TGTGCCAGCAGCCTTTACCCACAGGGGGCGGCTGAAGCTTTCTTT
CDR3aa: CASSLYPQGAAEAFF

v_gene: TRBV7-8
d_gene: TRBD1
j_gene: TRBJ2-6
abundance: -
CDR3nt: TGTGCCAGCAGCTGGGACAGGCGTCGCTCTGGGGCCAACGTCCTGACTTTC
CDR3aa: CASSWDRRRSGANVLTF